This T cell receptor beta chain was sequenced in a study of cytomegalovirus exposure and HLA in healthy donors. Study details: Assignment to the Caucasian-associated ancestry cluster applied to around 82% of the approximately 360 genotyped donors. Study-wide points: It was approximately 160 TCR beta chains that were listed as cytomegalovirus-associated. When analyzed later, the rates of TCR association showed variation by HLA locus, with DRB1 the most and HLA-C the fewest. Several V segments, TRBV6-2 and TRBV6-3 among them, could not be told apart and were dropped.

Germline loops: CDR1 SNHLY, CDR2 FYNNEI. This CDR3 is built from 14 residues. PCR employed 60 Vbeta and 13 Jbeta primers. Assay used: immunoSEQ multiplex PCR; TCRdb lists only in-frame clones, some missing. The data contain 95,000 to 150,000 clones, roughly 80% of them singletons. As for this clone: Antigen: not known.

Sequences were obtained from PBMCs. The chain couples TRBV2 to TRBJ2-5; 7 nucleotides match TRBD1. The end of the DNA aligns better with TRBJ2-7, so the J call may be wrong. The clonotype originates from a man in his thirties or forties in good health and CMV-seronegative. CDR3 loop: CASRETGPSYEQYF. In DNA, the CDR3 is TGTGCCAGCAGGGAGACAGGGCCCTCCTACGAGCAGTACTTC.